This entry describes one T cell receptor beta chain. These data originate in a study of blood T cell repertoires in COVID-19. Per the original data handling: By means of reference gene primer amplification, nucleated cell counts were estimated. Produced via immunoSEQ multiplex PCR; TCRdb's table is partial and in-frame only. Clone size and V and J calls were adopted from that table, with D and trimming inferred from the DNA. The sample includes approximately 260,000 clones, 70% to 90% of them seen just once. CDR3 size: 15 residues. J was trimmed by 4 bases and V by 3 bases; bases with no gene match: 7. Germline CDR1 and CDR2: KGHSH and LQKENI.

The clonotype comes from a woman aged 40-49 years who had recovered from COVID-19. The gene calls are TRBV18 and TRBJ1-1, with TRBD1 matching 8 bases. The sequencing sample was made of peripheral blood. The CDR3 is CASSPAQGARTEAFF. In DNA form, the CDR3 reads TGTGCCAGCTCACCGGCGCAGGGGGCGCGCACTGAAGCTTTCTTT.